This T cell receptor beta chain was captured by sequencing in a study of radiation and T cells in renal cell carcinoma. General study points: In blood, top tumor clones expanded by 2 weeks, shrinking by 4.

V was pared by 1 base and J by 0 bases, with 5 bases of the junction left unmatched. The CDR3 is 16 amino acids. CDR1 and CDR2 (germline): SGHNT, YYREEE (reference sequence). Time point given: blood 4 weeks post-SBRT, at nephrectomy. This sample's treatment: 15 Gy SBRT to primary tumor, nephrectomy 4 weeks later. Measured with immunoSEQ multiplex PCR; TCRdb has only the in-frame clones, and not every one. The table lists around 180,000 clones, about 87% of them singletons. Comments on this clone: No antigen is known for it.

This chain uses TRBV5-4 with TRBJ1-2; TRBD1 matches at 8 bases. Sample: blood, taken from a patient whose treatment included radiotherapy and nephrectomy. The sequence was collected from a woman aged 45-60 years with renal cell carcinoma. The CDR3 nucleotides are TGTGCCAGCAGCTTGCCTGACAGGGGAGCTAACTATGGCTACACCTTC. Its translation: CASSLPDRGANYGYTF.